What follows are 13 T cell receptor beta chains derived from one specimen sequenced in a study of follicular helper T cells after annual influenza vaccination (dated by TCRdb to 2017 to 2019). Libraries were prepared through the immunoSEQ multiplex PCR assay. The source is immuneACCESS, and TCRdb retained only in-frame sequences with V and J called. Part of the clones is not carried over; for the studies checked, unresolved V genes explain less than half of this, and the remainder is unexplained. This sample comprises more than 10,000 clones, about 73% of them detected only once. The biggest ten clones account for 0.45% to 0.55% of the sample. What the time point label conveys for this sample: 2014-2015 season, pre-vaccination. The sequencing here drew on CXCR5- memory CD4+ T cells sorted from blood, taken on the day of influenza vaccination. Reading the label with the study, this specimen's cell subset or site is: CXCR5- memory CD4 T cells. These receptors all come from an adult who received the influenza vaccine.

The V gene is TRBV29-1, the J gene TRBJ1-1, with D perhaps TRBD1 (5 bases). This CDR3 comprises 11 residues. Germline-derived CDR1 and CDR2 are SQVTM and ANQGSEA. V was pared by 7 bases and J by 5 bases, with 11 bases between. The CDR3 DNA sequence: TGCAGCGCTCTATGGGGGACTGAAGCTTTCTTT. As protein: CSALWGTEAFF. The entire variable domain, with the rest obtained from reference TRBV29-1 and TRBJ1-1, is as follows: SAVISQKPSRDICQRGTSLTIQCQVDSQVTMMFWYRQQPGQSLTLIATANQGSEATYESGFVIDKFPISRPNLTFSTLTVSNMSPEDSSIYLCSALWGTEAFFGQGTRLTVV.

This chain joins TRBV18 and TRBJ1-6, with a tentative D call TRBD1 (5 bases). The CDR3 loop spans 16 amino acids. Germline-derived CDR1 and CDR2 are KGHSH and LQKENI. V was pared by 4 bases and J by 9 bases, with 19 bases between. The CDR3 spells CASSQGTDPSSSPLHF. The CDR3 DNA reads as TGTGCCAGCTCACAGGGGACGGACCCCTCTAGTTCACCCCTCCACTTT.

CDR3 nucleotides: TGTGCCATCGGGGGGACAACTGGAAACACCATATATTTT. This gives the protein CAIGGTTGNTIYF. The chain has TRBV10-3 and TRBJ1-3; D is possibly TRBD1 (6 bases). Germline CDR1 and CDR2: ENHRY and SYGVKD. CDR3 length: 13 residues. The V end lost 8 bases, the J end lost 2 bases, and 10 bases lay between the germline ends.

V and J are TRBV27 and TRBJ1-2, with a tentative D call TRBD1 (6 bases). The length of the CDR3 is 14 residues. V lost 3 bases to trimming and J lost 2 bases, with 10 bases between them. CDR1 and CDR2 (germline): MNHEY, SMNVEV (reference sequence). The CDR3 region has the DNA TGTGCCAGCAGTTTGGTCGGGACAAACTATGGCTACACCTTC. Translation gives CASSLVGTNYGYTF.

This sequence joins TRBV9 and TRBJ1-5; perhaps TRBD1 as D (5 bases). From germline, CDR1 is SGDLS and CDR2 YYNGEE. V lost 0 bases and J lost 6, with 10 bases in between. This CDR3 is built from 14 residues. CDR3 residues: CASSVGREGQPQHF. The CDR3, as DNA: TGTGCCAGCAGCGTAGGCAGGGAAGGTCAGCCCCAGCATTTT.

The rearrangement links TRBV7-9 to TRBJ1-5; D not resolved. Trimming cost V 1 base and J 0 bases, with 10 bases left between them. This CDR3 is built from 16 residues. Germline CDR1 reads SEHNR; CDR2 reads FQNEAQ (reference sequence). CDR3 residues: CASSLGGQYSNQPQHF. CDR3 DNA sequence: TGTGCCAGCAGCTTAGGTGGGCAGTATAGCAATCAGCCCCAGCATTTT.

V gene TRBV6-1 combines with J gene TRBJ2-5; 7 nucleotides match TRBD2. CDR1 MNHNS and CDR2 SASEGT come from the germline V gene. Trimming at V came to 6 bases and at J to 2 bases, leaving 6 bases not matched to a gene. This CDR3 contains 14 residues. The CDR3 loop is CASSQQGGQETQYF. CDR3 bases: TGTGCCAGCAGCCAGCAGGGAGGGCAAGAGACCCAGTACTTC.

This clone occurred a few times. The V and J genes are TRBV6-5 and TRBJ2-4; possible D gene TRBD2, 6 bases. The CDR3 is made up of 15 amino acids. Germline values: CDR1 MNHEY, CDR2 SVGAGI. V gave up 8 bases and J gave up 11 bases, with 25 bases separating them. The CDR3 protein is CASGQRVGLTNVQYF. CDR3 bases: TGTGCCAGCGGGCAGCGGGTGGGCTTGACAAATGTTCAGTACTTC.

The rearrangement uses TRBV5-5 and TRBJ1-5, with a tentative D call TRBD1 (5 bases). The CDR3 consists of 16 residues. Trimming removed 3 bases at V and 0 bases at J, with 13 bases between. Looked up from germline, CDR1 is SGHKS and CDR2 is YYEKEE (reference sequence). CDR3 sequence reads: CASSSGGWYSNQPQHF. The CDR3 DNA reads as TGTGCCAGCAGCTCTGGGGGATGGTATAGCAATCAGCCCCAGCATTTT.

The rearrangement uses TRBV5-6 and TRBJ1-1, with TRBD1 matching 8 bases. This CDR3 spans 15 amino acids. Germline CDR1 and CDR2: SGHDT and YYEEEE. V shed 2 bases, J shed 4 bases, and the junction held 7 bases outside the gene matches. CDR3 in DNA: TGTGCCAGCAGCTTCGTATTCACAGGGGGCACTGAAGCTTTCTTT. It specifies CASSFVFTGGTEAFF.

The chain joins TRBV6-5 to TRBJ1-1; D not certain. The CDR3 spans 16 residues. Germline CDR1 reads MNHEY; CDR2 reads SVGAGI. V was clipped by 2 bases and J by 1 base, with 14 bases between them. CDR3 bases: TGTGCCAGCAGTTACGATATCAGGTATTCGAACACTGAAGCTTTCTTT. Amino acids: CASSYDIRYSNTEAFF.

The chain uses TRBV19 and TRBJ2-3; 7 bases are a match to TRBD2. In germline, CDR1 is LNHDA, CDR2 SQIVND (reference sequence). V gave up 3 bases and J gave up 3 bases; unmatched junction bases: 9. This CDR3 spans 16 amino acids. The CDR3 reads CASSIWSSGNTDTQYF. CDR3 DNA: TGTGCCAGTAGTATTTGGTCTAGCGGAAATACAGATACGCAGTATTTT.

This chain joins TRBV27 and TRBJ2-1, with 10 bases fitting TRBD1. The V segment lost 6 bases and the J segment 6 bases; nucleotides outside the gene matches: 2. There are 13 residues in the CDR3. The V gene's germline CDR1 is MNHEY and CDR2 SMNVEV (reference sequence). CDR3 in amino acids: CASRGTGVNEQFF. The CDR3, as DNA: TGTGCCAGCAGGGGGACAGGGGTCAATGAGCAGTTCTTC.